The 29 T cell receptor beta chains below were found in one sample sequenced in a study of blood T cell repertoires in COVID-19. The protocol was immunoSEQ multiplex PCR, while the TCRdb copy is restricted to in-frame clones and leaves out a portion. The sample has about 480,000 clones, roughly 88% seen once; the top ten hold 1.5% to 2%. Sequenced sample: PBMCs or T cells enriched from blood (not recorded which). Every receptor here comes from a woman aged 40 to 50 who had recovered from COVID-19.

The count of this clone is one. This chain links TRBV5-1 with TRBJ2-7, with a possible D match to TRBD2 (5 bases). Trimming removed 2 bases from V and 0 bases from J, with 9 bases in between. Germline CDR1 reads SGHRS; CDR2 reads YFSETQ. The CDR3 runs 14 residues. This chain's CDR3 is CASSFGLFSYEQYF. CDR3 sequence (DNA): TGCGCCAGCAGCTTTGGACTTTTCTCCTACGAGCAGTACTTC.

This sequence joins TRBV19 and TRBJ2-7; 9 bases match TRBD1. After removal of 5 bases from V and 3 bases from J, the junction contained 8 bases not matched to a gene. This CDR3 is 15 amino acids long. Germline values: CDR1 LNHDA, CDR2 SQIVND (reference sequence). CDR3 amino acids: CASSRDQTGGYEQYF. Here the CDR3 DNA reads TGTGCCAGTAGTCGCGATCAGACAGGGGGCTACGAGCAGTACTTC.

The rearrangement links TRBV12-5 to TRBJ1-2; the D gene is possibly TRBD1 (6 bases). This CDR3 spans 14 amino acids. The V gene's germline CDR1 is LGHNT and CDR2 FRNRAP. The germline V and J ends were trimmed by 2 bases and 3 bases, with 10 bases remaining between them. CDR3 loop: CASGLRGSHYGYTF. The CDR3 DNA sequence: TGTGCTAGTGGTTTGAGGGGGAGCCACTATGGCTACACCTTC.

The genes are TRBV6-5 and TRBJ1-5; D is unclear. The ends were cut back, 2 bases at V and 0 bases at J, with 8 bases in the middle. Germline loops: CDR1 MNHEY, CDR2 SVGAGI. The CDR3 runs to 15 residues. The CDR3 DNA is TGTGCCAGCAGTTACAGCTGGTATAGCAATCAGCCCCAGCATTTT. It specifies CASSYSWYSNQPQHF.

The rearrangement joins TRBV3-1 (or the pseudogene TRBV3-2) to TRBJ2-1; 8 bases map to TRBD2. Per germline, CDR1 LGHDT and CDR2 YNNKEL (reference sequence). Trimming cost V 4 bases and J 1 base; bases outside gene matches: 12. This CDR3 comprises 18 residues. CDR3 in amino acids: CASSPVGGAGDSYNEQFF. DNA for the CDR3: TGTGCCAGCAGCCCTGTCGGCGGAGCGGGGGATTCCTACAATGAGCAGTTCTTC.

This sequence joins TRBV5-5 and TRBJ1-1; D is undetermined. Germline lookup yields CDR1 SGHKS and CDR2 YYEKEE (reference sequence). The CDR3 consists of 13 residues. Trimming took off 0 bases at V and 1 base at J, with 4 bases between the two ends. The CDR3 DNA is TGTGCCAGCAGCTTGGCCTCGAACACTGAAGCTTTCTTT. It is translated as CASSLASNTEAFF.

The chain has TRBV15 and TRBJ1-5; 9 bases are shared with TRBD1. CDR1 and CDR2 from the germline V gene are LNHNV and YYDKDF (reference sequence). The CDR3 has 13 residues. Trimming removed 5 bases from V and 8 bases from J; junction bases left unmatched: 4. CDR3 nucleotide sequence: TGTGCCACCAGCCCACGGACAGGGGAGCCCCAGCATTTT. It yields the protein CATSPRTGEPQHF.

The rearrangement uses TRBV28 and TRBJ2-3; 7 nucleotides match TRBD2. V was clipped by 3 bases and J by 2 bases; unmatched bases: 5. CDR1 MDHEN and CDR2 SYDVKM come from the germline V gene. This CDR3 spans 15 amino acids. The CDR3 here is CASSFGGGFTDTQYF. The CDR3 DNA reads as TGTGCCAGCAGTTTCGGGGGAGGGTTCACAGATACGCAGTATTTT.

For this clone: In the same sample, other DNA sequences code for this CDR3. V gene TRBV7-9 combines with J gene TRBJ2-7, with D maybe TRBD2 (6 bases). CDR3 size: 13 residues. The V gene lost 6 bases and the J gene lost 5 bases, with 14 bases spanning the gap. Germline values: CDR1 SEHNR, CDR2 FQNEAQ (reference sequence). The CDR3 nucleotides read TGTGCCAGCAGTACTGGGGGGTTGAACGAGCAGTACTTC. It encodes CASSTGGLNEQYF.

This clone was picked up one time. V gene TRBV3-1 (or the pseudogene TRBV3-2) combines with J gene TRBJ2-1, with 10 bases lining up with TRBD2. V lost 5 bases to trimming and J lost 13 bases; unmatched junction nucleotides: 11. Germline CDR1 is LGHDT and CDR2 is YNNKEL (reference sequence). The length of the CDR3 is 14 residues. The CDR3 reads CASSEKTSGPQQFF. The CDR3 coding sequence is TGTGCCAGCAGCGAAAAGACTAGCGGGCCCCAACAGTTCTTC.

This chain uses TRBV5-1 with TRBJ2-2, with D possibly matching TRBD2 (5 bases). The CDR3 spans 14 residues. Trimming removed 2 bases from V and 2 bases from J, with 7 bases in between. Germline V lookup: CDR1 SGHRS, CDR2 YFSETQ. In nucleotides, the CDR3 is TGCGCCAGCAGCTTTACGGGAAACACCGGGGAGCTGTTTTTT. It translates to CASSFTGNTGELFF.

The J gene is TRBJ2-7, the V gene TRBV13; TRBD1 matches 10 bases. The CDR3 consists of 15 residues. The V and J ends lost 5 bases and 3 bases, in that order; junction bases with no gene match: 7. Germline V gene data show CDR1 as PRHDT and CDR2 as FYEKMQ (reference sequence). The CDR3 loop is CASSTPGQGGYEQYF. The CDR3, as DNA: TGTGCCAGCAGCACCCCTGGACAGGGGGGCTACGAGCAGTACTTC.

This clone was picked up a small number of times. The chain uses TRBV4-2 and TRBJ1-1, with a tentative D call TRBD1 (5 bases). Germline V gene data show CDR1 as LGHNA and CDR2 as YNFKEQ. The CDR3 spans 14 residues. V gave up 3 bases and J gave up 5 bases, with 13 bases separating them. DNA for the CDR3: TGTGCCAGCAGCCAGCGGGGGGACGCGACTGAAGCTTTCTTT. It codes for CASSQRGDATEAFF.

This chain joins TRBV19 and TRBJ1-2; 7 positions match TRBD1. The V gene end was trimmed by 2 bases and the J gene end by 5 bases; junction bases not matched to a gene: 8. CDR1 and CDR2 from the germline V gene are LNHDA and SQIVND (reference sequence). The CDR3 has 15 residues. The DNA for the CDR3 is TGTGCCAGTAGTATACGAGGCGGGACAGAATATGGCTACACCTTC. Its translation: CASSIRGGTEYGYTF.

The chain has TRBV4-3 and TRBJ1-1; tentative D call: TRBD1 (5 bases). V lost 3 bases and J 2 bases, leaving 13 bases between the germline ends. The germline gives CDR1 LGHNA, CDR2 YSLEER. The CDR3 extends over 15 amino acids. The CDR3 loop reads CASSQWVGGNTEAFF. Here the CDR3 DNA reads TGCGCCAGCAGCCAGTGGGTCGGGGGAAACACTGAAGCTTTCTTT.

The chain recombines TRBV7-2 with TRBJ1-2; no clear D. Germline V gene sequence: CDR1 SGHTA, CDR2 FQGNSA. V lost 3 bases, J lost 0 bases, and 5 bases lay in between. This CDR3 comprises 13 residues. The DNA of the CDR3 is TGTGCCAGCAGCTTGACTTCTAACTATGGCTACACCTTC. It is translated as CASSLTSNYGYTF.

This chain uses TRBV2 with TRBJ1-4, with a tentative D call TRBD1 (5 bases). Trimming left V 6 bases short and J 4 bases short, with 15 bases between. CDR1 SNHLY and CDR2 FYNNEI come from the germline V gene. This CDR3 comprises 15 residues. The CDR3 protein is CASSATESYNEKLFF. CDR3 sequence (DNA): TGTGCCAGCAGCGCGACAGAGTCGTATAATGAAAAACTGTTTTTT.

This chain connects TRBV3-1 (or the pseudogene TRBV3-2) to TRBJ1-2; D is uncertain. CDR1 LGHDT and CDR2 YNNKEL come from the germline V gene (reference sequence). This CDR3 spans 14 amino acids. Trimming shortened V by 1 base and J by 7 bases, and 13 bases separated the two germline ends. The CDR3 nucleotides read TGTGCCAGCAGCCAAGTCGCGGGAATTGGTGGCTACACCTTC. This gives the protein CASSQVAGIGGYTF.

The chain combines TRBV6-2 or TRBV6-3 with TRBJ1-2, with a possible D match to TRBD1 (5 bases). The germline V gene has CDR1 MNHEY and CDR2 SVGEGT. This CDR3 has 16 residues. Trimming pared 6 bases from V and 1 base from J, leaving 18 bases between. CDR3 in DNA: TGTGCCAGCAGCCCTCCGGGCAGGGAAATTAACTATGGCTACACCTTC. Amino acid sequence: CASSPPGREINYGYTF.

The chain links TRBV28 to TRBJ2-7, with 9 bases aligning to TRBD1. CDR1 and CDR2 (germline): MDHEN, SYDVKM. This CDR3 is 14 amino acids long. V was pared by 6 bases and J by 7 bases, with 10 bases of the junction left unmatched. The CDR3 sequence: CASSPPDRGEEQYF. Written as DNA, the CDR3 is TGTGCCAGCAGCCCCCCGGACAGGGGTGAAGAGCAGTACTTC.

The chain's CDR3 is CASSLASGTSYEQFF. Here the CDR3 DNA reads TGCGCCAGCAGCTTGGCTAGCGGGACTTCATATGAGCAGTTCTTC. The V gene is TRBV5-1, the J gene TRBJ2-1, with TRBD2 matching 9 bases. The trim removed 0 bases at V and 8 bases at J, leaving 6 bases unmatched. The CDR3 is 15 amino acids. From germline, CDR1 is SGHRS and CDR2 YFSETQ.

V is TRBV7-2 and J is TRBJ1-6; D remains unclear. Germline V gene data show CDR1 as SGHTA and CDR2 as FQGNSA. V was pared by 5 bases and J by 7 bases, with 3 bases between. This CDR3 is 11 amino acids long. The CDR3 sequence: CASSINSPLHF. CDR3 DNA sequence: TGTGCCAGCAGCATAAATTCACCCCTCCACTTT.

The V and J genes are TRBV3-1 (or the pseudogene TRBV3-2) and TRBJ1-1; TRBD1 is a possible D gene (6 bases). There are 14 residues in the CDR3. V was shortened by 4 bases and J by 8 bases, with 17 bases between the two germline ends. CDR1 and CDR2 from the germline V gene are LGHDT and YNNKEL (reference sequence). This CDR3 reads CASSPTGGRGEAFF. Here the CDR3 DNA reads TGTGCCAGCAGCCCAACCGGGGGGCGGGGGGAAGCTTTCTTT.

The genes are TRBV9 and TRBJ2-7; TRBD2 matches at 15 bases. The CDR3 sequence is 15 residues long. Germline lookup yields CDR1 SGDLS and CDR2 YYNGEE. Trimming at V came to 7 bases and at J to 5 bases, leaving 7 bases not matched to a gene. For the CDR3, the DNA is TGTGCCAGCGCCGGACTAGCGGGAGGGCCCCACGAGCAGTACTTC. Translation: CASAGLAGGPHEQYF. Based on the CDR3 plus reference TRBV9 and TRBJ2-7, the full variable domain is DSGVTQTPKHLITATGQRVTLRCSPRSGDLSVYWYQQSLDQGLQFLIQYYNGEERAKGNILERFSAQQFPDLHSELNLSSLELGDSALYFCASAGLAGGPHEQYFGPGTRLTVT.

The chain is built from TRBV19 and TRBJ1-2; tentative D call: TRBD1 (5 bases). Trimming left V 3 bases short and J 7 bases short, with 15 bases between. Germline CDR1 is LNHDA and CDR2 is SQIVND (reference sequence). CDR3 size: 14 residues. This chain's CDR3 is CASSIRQFTGGYTF. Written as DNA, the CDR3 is TGTGCCAGTAGTATCCGGCAGTTTACAGGTGGCTACACCTTC.

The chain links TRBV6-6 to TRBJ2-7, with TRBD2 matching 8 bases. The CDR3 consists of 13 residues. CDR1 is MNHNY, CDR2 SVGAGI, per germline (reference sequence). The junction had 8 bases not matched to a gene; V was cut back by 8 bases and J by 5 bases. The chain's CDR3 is CASFGTRVNEQYF. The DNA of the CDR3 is TGTGCCAGCTTCGGGACTAGAGTCAACGAGCAGTACTTC.

CDR3: CASSLEGSEQYF. The DNA of the CDR3 is TGTGCCAGCAGCTTGGAGGGGTCCGAGCAGTACTTC. The rearrangement uses TRBV11-3 and TRBJ2-7, with D possibly TRBD2 on 6 matching bases. The germline gives CDR1 SGHNT, CDR2 YENEEA. The V gene lost 3 bases and the J gene lost 6 bases, with 9 bases spanning the gap. The CDR3 totals 12 residues. Using reference TRBV11-3 and TRBJ2-7 for the parts outside the CDR3, the full variable domain is EAGVVQSPRYKIIEKKQPVAFWCNPISGHNTLYWYLQNLGQGPELLIRYENEEAVDDSQLPKDRFSAERLKGVDSTLKIQPAELGDSAVYLCASSLEGSEQYFGPGTRLTVT.

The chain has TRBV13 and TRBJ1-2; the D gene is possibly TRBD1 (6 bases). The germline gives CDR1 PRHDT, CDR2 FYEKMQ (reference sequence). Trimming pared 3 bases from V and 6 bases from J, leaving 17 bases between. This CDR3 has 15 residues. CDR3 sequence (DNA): TGTGCCAGCAGCTTTTACAGGGAATGGACGGATGGCTACACCTTC. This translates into CASSFYREWTDGYTF.

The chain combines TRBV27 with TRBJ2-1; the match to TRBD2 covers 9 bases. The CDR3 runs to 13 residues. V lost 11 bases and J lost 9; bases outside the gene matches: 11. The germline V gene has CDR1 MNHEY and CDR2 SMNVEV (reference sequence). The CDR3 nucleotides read TGTGCCCGCTCTAGCGGGGTAGCGGGTGAGCAGTTCTTC. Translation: CARSSGVAGEQFF.